The 11 T cell receptor beta chains below come from one sample, sequenced in a study of shared clonotypes between healthy human individuals. The protocol was immunoSEQ multiplex PCR, while the TCRdb copy is restricted to in-frame clones and leaves out a portion. The sample holds some 1,600,000 clones, approximately 98% seen once. The sample taken for sequencing was naive CD4+ T cells sorted from blood. As to subset: CD45RA+ positively selected. These receptors were taken from a man between 25 and 39 years old in good health.

The gene calls are TRBV4-1 and TRBJ2-2, with a possible D match to TRBD2 (5 bases). Per germline, CDR1 MGHRA and CDR2 YSYEKL. Trimming stripped 0 bases from V and 4 bases from J, with 9 bases between. The CDR3 is made up of 15 amino acids. CDR3 residues: CASSQDRLATGELFF. The CDR3 DNA is TGCGCCAGCAGCCAAGATCGGCTAGCCACCGGGGAGCTGTTTTTT.

The CDR3 DNA follows: TGTGCCAGCAGTACTCGAGGAGCCTACGAGCAGTACTTC. It is translated as CASSTRGAYEQYF. The chain couples TRBV28 to TRBJ2-7; D ambiguous. Germline loops: CDR1 MDHEN, CDR2 SYDVKM. Trimming pared 5 bases from V and 2 bases from J, leaving 10 bases between. This CDR3 has 13 residues.

The CDR3 region has the DNA TGTGCCAGCAGCTTAGCGGGAGGGCCCTACAATGAGCAGTTCTTC. This sequence encodes CASSLAGGPYNEQFF. V is TRBV11-2 and J is TRBJ2-1, with 8 bases aligning to TRBD2. Trimming at V came to 1 base and at J to 2 bases, leaving 1 base not matched to a gene. This CDR3 region has 15 residues. From germline, CDR1 is SGHAT and CDR2 FQNNGV.

V gene TRBV10-3 combines with J gene TRBJ2-7; D not certain. This CDR3 is built from 13 residues. Germline V gene sequence: CDR1 ENHRY, CDR2 SYGVKD. Deletions cut 6 bases from V and 6 bases from J, with 15 bases between. The CDR3: CAISSGPSTEQYF. In DNA, the CDR3 is TGTGCCATCAGCTCAGGACCCTCCACCGAGCAGTACTTC.

This clone was observed a handful of times. The sample contains more than one DNA sequence encoding this CDR3. This chain connects TRBV5-1 to TRBJ2-7; 11 nucleotides align to TRBD1. The V segment lost 3 bases and the J segment 4 bases; nucleotides outside the gene matches: 3. The germline gives CDR1 SGHRS, CDR2 YFSETQ. The CDR3 runs to 14 residues. Here the CDR3 DNA reads TGCGCCAGCAGCTGGGGGACAGGGGGTTACGAGCAGTACTTC. As protein: CASSWGTGGYEQYF.

The rearrangement uses TRBV5-1 and TRBJ2-1; weak D call: TRBD2 (6 bases). V gave up 3 bases and J gave up 5 bases, with 18 bases separating them. Germline V gene lookup returns CDR1 SGHRS and CDR2 YFSETQ. CDR3 length: 16 residues. As DNA, the CDR3 is TGCGCCAGCAGCTGGGTAGCGCCCTCGGGGGACAATGAGCAGTTCTTC. This translates into CASSWVAPSGDNEQFF.

The CDR3 DNA follows: TGTGCCAGTAGTATAGAGTCGGCGGGAACCAACGAGCAGTACTTC. This translates into CASSIESAGTNEQYF. The chain carries TRBV19 and TRBJ2-7; tentative D call: TRBD2 (6 bases). The V gene lost 0 bases and the J gene lost 5 bases, with 14 bases spanning the gap. The CDR3 contains 15 residues. The germline V gene encodes CDR1 LNHDA and CDR2 SQIVND (reference sequence). Supplemented by reference TRBV19 and TRBJ2-7, the full variable domain reads DGGITQSPKYLFRKEGQNVTLSCEQNLNHDAMYWYRQDPGQGLRLIYYSQIVNDFQKGDIAEGYSVSREKKESFPLTVTSAQKNPTAFYLCASSIESAGTNEQYFGPGTRLTVT.

The rearrangement joins TRBV5-1 to TRBJ1-1, with D unclear. The V gene lost 0 bases and the J gene lost 8 bases, with 11 bases spanning the gap. The CDR3 has 13 amino acids. CDR1 and CDR2 (germline): SGHRS, YFSETQ. CDR3 sequence reads: CASSLDVHAEAFF. The CDR3 DNA is TGCGCCAGCAGCTTGGATGTTCACGCAGAAGCTTTCTTT. The full variable domain, in which reference TRBV5-1 and TRBJ1-1 provide the parts outside the CDR3, is KAGVTQTPRYLIKTRGQQVTLSCSPISGHRSVSWYQQTPGQGLQFLFEYFSETQRNKGNFPGRFSGRQFSNSRSEMNVSTLELGDSALYLCASSLDVHAEAFFGQGTRLTVV.

The chain joins TRBV2 to TRBJ2-5; D call uncertain. V shed 2 bases and J shed 4 bases, with 11 bases lying between them. CDR3 length: 14 residues. The germline CDR1 and CDR2 sequences are SNHLY and FYNNEI. The CDR3 coding sequence is TGTGCCAGCAGTGAATTACGAGGTCGAGAGACCCAGTACTTC. This codes for CASSELRGRETQYF. Full variable domain (missing parts from reference TRBV2 and TRBJ2-5): EPEVTQTPSHQVTQMGQEVILRCVPISNHLYFYWYRQILGQKVEFLVSFYNNEISEKSEIFDDQFSVERPDGSNFTLKIRSTKLEDSAMYFCASSELRGRETQYFGPGTRLLVL.

The chain joins TRBV28 to TRBJ2-5, with a tentative D call TRBD2 (6 bases). Germline CDR1 is MDHEN and CDR2 is SYDVKM. The CDR3 consists of 14 residues. Trimming cost V 3 bases and J 4 bases, with 12 bases left between them. DNA of the CDR3: TGTGCCAGCAGTTTTGGGGGGATTGTAGAGACCCAGTACTTC. This gives the protein CASSFGGIVETQYF. Full variable domain (remainder filled in from reference TRBV28 and TRBJ2-5): DVKVTQSSRYLVKRTGEKVFLECVQDMDHENMFWYRQDPGLGLRLIYFSYDVKMKEKGDIPEGYSVSREKKERFSLILESASTNQTSMYLCASSFGGIVETQYFGPGTRLLVL.

The chain has TRBV6-1 and TRBJ2-3; 12 nucleotides match TRBD2. The CDR3 loop spans 16 amino acids. CDR1 and CDR2 (germline): MNHNS, SASEGT. The V and J ends lost 4 bases and 4 bases, in that order; junction bases with no gene match: 6. The chain's CDR3 is CASSALAGGPSDTQYF. CDR3 DNA sequence: TGTGCCAGCAGTGCCCTAGCGGGAGGGCCCTCAGATACGCAGTATTTT.